The clone carrying this TCR beta chain came up once. What it binds is unknown. The data were produced by immunoSEQ multiplex PCR, yet TCRdb's version contains in-frame clones alone and is incomplete. Among about 61,000 clones, more than 70% were seen once, and the ten largest hold under 0.65%. The CDR3 runs to 13 residues. Germline lookup yields CDR1 LNHDA and CDR2 SQIVND (reference sequence). The trim removed 4 bases at V and 7 bases at J, leaving 5 bases unmatched. This entry belongs to a study of OX40 agonist ivuxolimab in advanced cancers. Regarding the study as a whole: The mean number of expanded clones was higher in CD8+ T cells than in CD4+. Among patients with partial responses at 0.1-3.0 mg/kg, clonal expansion was among the lowest.

This chain uses TRBV19 with TRBJ2-5; 8 nucleotides match TRBD1. Specimen: CD4+ or CD8+ T cells sorted from blood, collected in a trial of the OX40 agonist ivuxolimab. The source of this sequence is an adult with an advanced solid tumor such as melanoma, head and neck, liver or kidney cancer. Written as DNA, the CDR3 is TGTGCCAGTAGTACCGGGACAGGAGGGACCCAGTACTTC. Translated, it gives CASSTGTGGTQYF.